This T cell receptor beta chain was identified in a study of technical replicates of blood from several donors. Clones were read by immunoSEQ multiplex PCR, and TCRdb kept only the in-frame ones, dropping some. The data show about 14,000 clones, roughly 80% seen once. The sequenced sample was PBMCs. The sequence was obtained from a human donor in good health.

The CDR3 reads CASSTGHTEAFF. In DNA form, the CDR3 reads TGTGCCAGTAGTACAGGGCACACTGAAGCTTTCTTT. The rearrangement joins TRBV19 to TRBJ1-1; D is possibly TRBD1 (5 bases). Trimming pared 4 bases from V and 3 bases from J, leaving 6 bases between. The germline V gene has CDR1 LNHDA and CDR2 SQIVND (reference sequence). The CDR3 extends over 12 amino acids.